Below, 5 T cell receptor beta chains from the same sample are listed, as sequenced in a study of neurological immune-mediated disorders. TCRdb re-analysed the 5' RACE reads in MiXCR, keeping a single row per CDR3 protein. The top ten hold approximately 2.9% of the sample, which has 45,000 to 70,000 distinct CDR3 sequences, 4.2% seen once. Sequencing was carried out using PBMCs. The receptors come from a man over 45 with multiple sclerosis.

At least ten counts were recorded for this clonotype. The chain has TRBV20-1 and TRBJ1-2; TRBD1 matches at 8 bases. The V gene's germline CDR1 is DFQATT and CDR2 SNEGSKA (reference sequence). V shed 5 bases and J 4 bases; nucleotides not matched to a gene: 3. CDR3 length: 12 amino acids. The CDR3, as DNA: TGCAGTGCTCCCGACAGGGGCTATGGCTACACCTTC. Translation gives CSAPDRGYGYTF.

This clonotype was observed a few times. A read error may explain this, as a much larger clone is one base away. The CDR3 loop is CASSFDGSKTKYF. CDR3 coding DNA: TGTGCCAGCAGTTTCGACGGTAGTAAGACCAAGTACTTC. The rearrangement links TRBV28 to TRBJ2-5; D is uncertain. CDR3 length equals 13 residues. Looked up from germline, CDR1 is MDHEN and CDR2 is SYDVKM.

This clonotype showed up many times. The chain links TRBV24-1 to TRBJ1-1, with D tentatively TRBD1 (5 bases). V was clipped by 7 bases and J by 6 bases, with 17 bases between them. The CDR3 length is 14 residues. Looked up from germline, CDR1 is KGHDR and CDR2 is SFDVKD. The CDR3 DNA is TGTGCCACCAGGGGGGACGGAGAGATGGCTGAAGCTTTCTTT. This codes for CATRGDGEMAEAFF.

This clonotype was observed many times. The genes are TRBV6-1 and TRBJ1-2; D is ambiguous. Trimming stripped 8 bases from V and 4 bases from J, with 17 bases between. Germline CDR1 is MNHNS and CDR2 is SASEGT. CDR3 size: 14 residues. The CDR3, as DNA: TGTGCCAGCCACGTCGAGCCGGAAAGCTATGGCTACACCTTC. The encoded protein is CASHVEPESYGYTF.

This clonotype was found a few times. A read error may explain this, as a much larger clone is one base away. The V gene is TRBV6-5, the J gene TRBJ2-3, with D perhaps TRBD2 (5 bases). Trimming removed 4 bases from V and 6 bases from J, with 11 bases in between. Germline CDR1 and CDR2: MNHEY and SVGAGI. The CDR3 spans 13 residues. CDR3 protein: CASSFSRRDTQYF. The CDR3 region has the DNA TGTGCCAGCAGTTTTAGCCGGAGGGATACGCAGTATTTT.